What follows is one T cell receptor (beta chain) and its context. Its antigen remains unidentified. Profiled with immunoSEQ multiplex PCR; TCRdb holds only in-frame clones, not every one. The table records just over 150,000 clones, around nine tenths of them present only once. These data are taken from a study of T cell responses to AZD1222 COVID-19 vaccine. Overall study results and limits: Baseline serology detected seropositivity in only a handful of AZD1222 recipients. Donors were largely white British and mainly female; clonal diversity was possibly underestimated.

This specimen was peripheral blood, taken 28 days after the second AZD1222 dose. The clonotype comes from an adult who received the AZD1222 COVID-19 vaccine.

The CDR3 sequence is CASSLGFGGLNTEAFF. DNA of the CDR3: TGTGCCAGCAGCTTAGGATTCGGGGGGCTGAACACTGAAGCTTTCTTT. The rearrangement joins TRBV7-2 to TRBJ1-1; possible D gene TRBD1, 6 bases. V was cut by 1 base and J by 0 bases, with 12 bases left in between. The CDR3 contains 16 residues. The V gene's germline CDR1 is SGHTA and CDR2 FQGNSA.